The entry that follows covers one T cell receptor (beta chain) sequence. TCRdb passed the RT-PCR reads through MiXCR, listing each CDR3 protein once. This table holds about 680,000 distinct CDR3 sequences, 12% to 15% found once. Germline V gene data show CDR1 as SNHLY and CDR2 as FYNNEI. V was clipped by 4 bases and J by 2 bases; unmatched bases: 6. The CDR3 sequence is 15 residues long. V is TRBV2 and J is TRBJ1-2; 8 nucleotides agree with TRBD1. Sequenced sample: memory CD4+ T cells from blood. The clonotype was recovered from a female donor in good health, serving as a healthy control. CDR3 in amino acids: CASSAGPGGNYGYTF. The CDR3 DNA is TGTGCCAGCAGTGCGGGACCAGGGGGCAACTATGGCTACACCTTC.